This T cell receptor (beta chain) was documented in a study of blood T cell repertoires in COVID-19. Whole-study context: Acute and convalescent COVID-19 samples came from the United States, Italy and Spain.

Generated by immunoSEQ multiplex PCR, the TCRdb table keeps only in-frame clones and is missing some. The sample holds roughly 250,000 clones, approximately 90% seen once. The germline CDR1 and CDR2 sequences are SEHNR and FQNEAQ (reference sequence). V dropped 2 bases and J dropped 3 bases, with 11 bases sitting between them. The CDR3 loop spans 15 amino acids. The chain carries TRBV7-9 and TRBJ1-3, with D possibly being TRBD1 (6 bases). The sample consisted of peripheral blood. The sequence came from a woman in her thirties or forties with acute or convalescent COVID-19. CDR3 DNA sequence: TGTGCCAGCAGCTTAAGTCAGGGGAGTGGAAACACCATATATTTT. Translating gives CASSLSQGSGNTIYF.